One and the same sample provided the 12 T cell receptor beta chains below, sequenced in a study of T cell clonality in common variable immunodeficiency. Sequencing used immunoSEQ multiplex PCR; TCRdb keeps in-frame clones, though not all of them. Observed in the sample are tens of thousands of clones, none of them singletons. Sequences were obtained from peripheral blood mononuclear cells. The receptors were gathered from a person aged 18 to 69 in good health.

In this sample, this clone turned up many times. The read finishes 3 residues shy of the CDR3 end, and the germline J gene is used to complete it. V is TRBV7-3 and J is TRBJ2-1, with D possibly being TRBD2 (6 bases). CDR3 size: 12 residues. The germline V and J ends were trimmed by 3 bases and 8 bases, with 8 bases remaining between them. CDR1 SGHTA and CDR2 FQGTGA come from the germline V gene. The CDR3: CASSFPGDEQFF. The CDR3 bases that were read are TGTGCCAGCAGCTTCCCGGGGGATGAG. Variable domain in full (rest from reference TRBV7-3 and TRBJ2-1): GAGVSQTPSNKVTEKGKYVELRCDPISGHTALYWYRQSLGQGPEFLIYFQGTGAADDSGLPNDRFFAVRPEGSVSTLKIQRTERGDSAVYLCASSFPGDEQFFGPGTRLTVL.

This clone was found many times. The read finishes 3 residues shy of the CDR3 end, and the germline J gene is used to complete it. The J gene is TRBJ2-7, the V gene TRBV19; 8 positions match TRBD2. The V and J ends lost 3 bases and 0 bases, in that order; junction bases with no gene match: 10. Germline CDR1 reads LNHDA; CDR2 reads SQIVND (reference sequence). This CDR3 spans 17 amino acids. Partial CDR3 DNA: TGTGCCAGTAGTATTCGACTGGGTAGCGGGGTCTCCTACGAG. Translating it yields CASSIRLGSGVSYE. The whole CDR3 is CASSIRLGSGVSYEQYF.

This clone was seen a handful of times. The CDR3 here is CASSFRQNSPLFF. The CDR3 DNA, read in part, is TGTGCCAGCAGCTTCCGACAGAATTCACCA. The chain uses TRBV7-3 and TRBJ1-4, with D maybe TRBD1 (5 bases). The DNA ends 3 residues before the CDR3 does, and the rest of the CDR3 is filled in from the germline J gene. The CDR3 covers 13 residues. Germline CDR1 and CDR2: SGHTA and FQGTGA.

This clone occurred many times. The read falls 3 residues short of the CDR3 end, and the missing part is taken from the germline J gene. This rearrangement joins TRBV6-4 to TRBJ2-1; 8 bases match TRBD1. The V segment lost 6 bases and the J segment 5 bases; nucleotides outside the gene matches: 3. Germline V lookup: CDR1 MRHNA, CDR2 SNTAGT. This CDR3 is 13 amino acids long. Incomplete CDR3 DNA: TGTGCCAGCAGCCGGGACAGGAACAATGAG. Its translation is CASSRDRNNE. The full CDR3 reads CASSRDRNNEQFF.

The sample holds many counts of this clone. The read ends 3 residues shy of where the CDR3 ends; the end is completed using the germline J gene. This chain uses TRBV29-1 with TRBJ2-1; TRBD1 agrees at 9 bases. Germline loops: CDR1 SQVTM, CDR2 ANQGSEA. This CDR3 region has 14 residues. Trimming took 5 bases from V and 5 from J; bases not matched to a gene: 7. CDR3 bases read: TGCAGCGTTCTTACAGGGGGCCCAAACAATGAG. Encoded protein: CSVLTGGPNNE. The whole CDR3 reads CSVLTGGPNNEQFF.

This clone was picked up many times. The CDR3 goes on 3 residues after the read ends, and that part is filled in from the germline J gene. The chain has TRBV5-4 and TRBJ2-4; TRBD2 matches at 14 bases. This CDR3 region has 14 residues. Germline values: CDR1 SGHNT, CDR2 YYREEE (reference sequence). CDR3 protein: CASSQGLAGGIQYF. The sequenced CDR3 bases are TGTGCCAGCAGCCAAGGACTAGCGGGGGGTATT. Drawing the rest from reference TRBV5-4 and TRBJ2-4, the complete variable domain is ETGVTQSPTHLIKTRGQQVTLRCSSQSGHNTVSWYQQALGQGPQFIFQYYREEENGRGNFPPRFSGLQFPNYSSELNVNALELDDSALYLCASSQGLAGGIQYFGAGTRLSVL.

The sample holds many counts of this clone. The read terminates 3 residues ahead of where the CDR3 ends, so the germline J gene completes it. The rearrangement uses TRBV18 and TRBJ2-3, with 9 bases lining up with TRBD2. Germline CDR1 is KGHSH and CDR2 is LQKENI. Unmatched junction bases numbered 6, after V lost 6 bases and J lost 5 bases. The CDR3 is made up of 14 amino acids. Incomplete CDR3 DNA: TGTGCCAGCTCCGCCGGCGGGGGGGGAGATACG. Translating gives CASSAGGGGDT. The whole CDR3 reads CASSAGGGGDTQYF.

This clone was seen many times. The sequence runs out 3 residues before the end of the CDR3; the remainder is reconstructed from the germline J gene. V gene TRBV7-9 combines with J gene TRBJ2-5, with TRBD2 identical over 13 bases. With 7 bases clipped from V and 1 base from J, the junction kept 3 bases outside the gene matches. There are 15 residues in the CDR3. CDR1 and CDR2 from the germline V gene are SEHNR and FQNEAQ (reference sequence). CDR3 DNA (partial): TGTGCCAGCACCCGACTAGCGGGGGGCCAAGAGACC. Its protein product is CASTRLAGGQET. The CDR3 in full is CASTRLAGGQETQYF.

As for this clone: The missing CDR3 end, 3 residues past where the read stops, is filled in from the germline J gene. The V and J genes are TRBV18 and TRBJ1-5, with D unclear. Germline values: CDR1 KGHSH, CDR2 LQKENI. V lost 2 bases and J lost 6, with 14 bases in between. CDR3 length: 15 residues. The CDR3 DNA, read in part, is TGTGCCAGCTCACCAGGTGGAGCCACGGGTCAGCCC. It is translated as CASSPGGATGQP. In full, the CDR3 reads CASSPGGATGQPQHF.

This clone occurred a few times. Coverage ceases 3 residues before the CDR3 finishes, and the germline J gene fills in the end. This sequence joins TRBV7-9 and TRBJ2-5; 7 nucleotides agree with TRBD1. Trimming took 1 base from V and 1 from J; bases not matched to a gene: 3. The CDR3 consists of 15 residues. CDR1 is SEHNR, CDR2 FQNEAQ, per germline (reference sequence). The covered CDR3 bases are TGTGCCAGCAGCTTAGTGAGGGGGCTCCAAGAGACC. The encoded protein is CASSLVRGLQET. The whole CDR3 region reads CASSLVRGLQETQYF.

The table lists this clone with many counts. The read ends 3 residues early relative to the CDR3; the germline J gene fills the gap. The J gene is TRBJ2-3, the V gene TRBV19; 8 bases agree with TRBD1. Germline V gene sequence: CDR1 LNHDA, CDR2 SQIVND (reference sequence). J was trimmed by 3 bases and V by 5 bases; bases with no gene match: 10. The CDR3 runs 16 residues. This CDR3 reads CASSGTGGRGTDTQYF. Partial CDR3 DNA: TGTGCCAGTAGTGGCACAGGGGGGAGAGGGACAGATACG.

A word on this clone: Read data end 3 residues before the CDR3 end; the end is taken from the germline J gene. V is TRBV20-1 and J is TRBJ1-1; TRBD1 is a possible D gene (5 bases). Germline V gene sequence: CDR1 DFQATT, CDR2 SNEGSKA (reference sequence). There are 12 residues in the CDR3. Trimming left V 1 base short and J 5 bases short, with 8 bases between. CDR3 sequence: CSARVRGTEAFF. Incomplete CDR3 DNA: TGCAGTGCTAGAGTTCGGGGGACTGAA.